A single sample gave rise to the 27 T cell receptor beta chains below, sequenced in a study of human T cells and chemical hapten exposure. Regarding time point: patch test 3, about 24 weeks after DPC sensitization. Noted treatment: therapeutic diphenylcyclopropenone sensitization with weekly scalp DPC. TCRdb processed the RACE reads anew with MiXCR; each CDR3 protein has one entry. The table lists about 190,000 distinct CDR3 sequences, approximately 26% of them singletons, with roughly 2.3% in the top ten. The source was whole blood, collected in connection with sensitization to the hapten diphenylcyclopropenone (DPC). The receptors here all came from a woman aged 40-49 years with alopecia areata. Some clones in this sample may be carry-over from other donors' samples.

The chain is built from TRBV9 and TRBJ1-6; the D gene is possibly TRBD1 (5 bases). Germline loops: CDR1 SGDLS, CDR2 YYNGEE. This CDR3 is 15 amino acids long. The V gene lost 2 bases and the J gene lost 7 bases, with 13 bases spanning the gap. The CDR3 DNA reads TGTGCCAGCAGCGTTGGGGACGTTCCCAATTCACCCCTCCACTTT. Translation gives CASSVGDVPNSPLHF.

This clonotype was counted between two and nine times. V gene TRBV6-5 combines with J gene TRBJ2-1; 7 nucleotides align to TRBD2. CDR1 MNHEY and CDR2 SVGAGI come from the germline V gene. The CDR3 covers 16 residues. The ends lost 0 bases at V and 8 bases at J; junction bases unmatched: 10. The CDR3 region has the DNA TGTGCCAGCAGTTACTCCCTAGCGGCCCCAGGCGATGAGCAGTTCTTC. As protein: CASSYSLAAPGDEQFF.

The chain is built from TRBV10-3 and TRBJ2-7; the match to TRBD1 covers 10 bases. The CDR3 loop spans 14 amino acids. V was pared by 2 bases and J by 3 bases, with 1 base of the junction left unmatched. Germline CDR1 and CDR2: ENHRY and SYGVKD. The CDR3: CAISERDRGYEQYF. As DNA, the CDR3 is TGTGCCATCAGTGAGCGGGACAGGGGCTACGAGCAGTACTTC.

This clonotype has only a few counts. The chain employs TRBV9 and TRBJ2-2; 10 nucleotides align to TRBD1. This CDR3 has 15 residues. Losses at the gene ends were 4 bases for V and 9 bases for J; bases not matched to a gene: 9. Germline lookup yields CDR1 SGDLS and CDR2 YYNGEE. This CDR3 reads CASSPRTGGSRELFF. Here the CDR3 DNA reads TGTGCCAGCAGCCCCCGGACAGGGGGTTCCAGGGAGCTGTTTTTT.

The chain employs TRBV7-9 and TRBJ2-3; D could derive from TRBD1 or TRBD2 (5 bases each). From germline, CDR1 is SEHNR and CDR2 FQNEAQ (reference sequence). CDR3 size: 12 residues. Trimming took 8 bases from V and 8 from J, leaving 14 bases between them. CDR3 residues: CASANSGGTQYF. The CDR3 bases are TGTGCCAGCGCTAACTCTGGGGGTACGCAGTATTTT.

The gene calls are TRBV10-3 and TRBJ2-2; possible D gene TRBD1, 5 bases. CDR1 and CDR2 (germline): ENHRY, SYGVKD. V was pared by 6 bases and J by 0 bases, with 11 bases between. The CDR3 is 15 amino acids. The CDR3 bases are TGTGCCATCAGCGAGACAGTTGCGAACACCGGGGAGCTGTTTTTT. Translated: CAISETVANTGELFF.

The rearrangement links TRBV20-1 to TRBJ2-7, with D perhaps matching TRBD1 (6 bases). V was pared by 3 bases and J by 2 bases, with 11 bases between. CDR3 length: 13 amino acids. Germline V gives CDR1 DFQATT, CDR2 SNEGSKA (reference sequence). This CDR3 reads CSASPDSPYEQYF. The CDR3 nucleotides are TGCAGTGCTAGTCCGGACAGTCCCTACGAGCAGTACTTC.

The chain joins TRBV7-2 to TRBJ1-1; D is uncertain. Germline V gene lookup returns CDR1 SGHTA and CDR2 FQGNSA. With 1 base removed from V and 5 bases from J, the gap between germline ends came to 14 bases. The CDR3 sequence is 15 residues long. The CDR3 spells CASSLGPTLGTEAFF. In DNA, the CDR3 is TGTGCCAGCAGCTTAGGTCCAACTCTGGGGACTGAAGCTTTCTTT.

The J gene is TRBJ2-7, the V gene TRBV29-1; D unresolved. V lost 5 bases to trimming and J lost 2 bases, with 7 bases between them. The germline V gene has CDR1 SQVTM and CDR2 ANQGSEA. There are 11 residues in the CDR3. CDR3 nucleotide sequence: TGCAGCGTTTCAACAGCCTACGAGCAGTACTTC. Translated, it gives CSVSTAYEQYF.

The chain joins TRBV10-3 to TRBJ2-1; 7 nucleotides match TRBD2. The CDR3 has 13 amino acids. J was trimmed by 8 bases and V by 7 bases; bases with no gene match: 8. Germline V gene data show CDR1 as ENHRY and CDR2 as SYGVKD. CDR3 amino acids: CAIKREGSDEQFF. DNA for the CDR3: TGTGCCATCAAGAGGGAGGGTAGCGATGAGCAGTTCTTC.

This clonotype was counted between two and nine times. The chain uses TRBV7-9 and TRBJ1-5; D remains unclear. Trimming left V 4 bases short and J 5 bases short, with 12 bases between. CDR3 length: 14 amino acids. CDR1 and CDR2 from the germline V gene are SEHNR and FQNEAQ (reference sequence). CDR3 nucleotide sequence: TGTGCCAGCAGCTCTCGACGGAACGATCAGCCCCAGCATTTT. Translation gives CASSSRRNDQPQHF.

This clonotype was seen only a few times. The DNA for the CDR3 is TGTGCCAGCACCCCAACTGCACAAGACTCTGGAAACACCATATATTTT. Encoded protein: CASTPTAQDSGNTIYF. The chain couples TRBV6-1 to TRBJ1-3; D ambiguous. There are 16 residues in the CDR3. V was pared by 7 bases and J by 0 bases, with 16 bases between. Germline CDR1 reads MNHNS; CDR2 reads SASEGT.

The CDR3 loop is CASSPQGGTEAFF. As DNA, the CDR3 is TGTGCCAGCAGTCCACAGGGTGGAACTGAAGCTTTCTTT. The chain is built from TRBV12-3 or TRBV12-4 and TRBJ1-1; TRBD1 might be the D (6 bases). The CDR3 loop spans 13 amino acids. Trimming removed 5 bases at V and 5 bases at J, with 12 bases between.

This clonotype has only a few counts. The rearrangement uses TRBV19 and TRBJ2-5, with D tentatively TRBD1 (6 bases). With 10 bases removed from V and 5 bases from J, the gap between germline ends came to 14 bases. The V gene's germline CDR1 is LNHDA and CDR2 SQIVND (reference sequence). The CDR3 consists of 12 residues. The CDR3 sequence: CATSGAAETQYF. The DNA of the CDR3 is TGTGCCACCTCAGGGGCGGCGGAGACCCAGTACTTC.

The gene calls are TRBV28 and TRBJ2-4; 9 bases are a match to TRBD2. The CDR3 has 15 residues. The germline V gene encodes CDR1 MDHEN and CDR2 SYDVKM. V lost 5 bases and J lost 5; bases outside the gene matches: 7. CDR3 DNA: TGTGCCAGCAGTCGCCCGATAGCGGGGGAAAACATTCAGTACTTC. This gives the protein CASSRPIAGENIQYF.

This clonotype was observed a handful of times. The chain uses TRBV10-3 and TRBJ2-3; 7 nucleotides line up with TRBD1. The V and J ends lost 7 bases and 4 bases, in that order; junction bases with no gene match: 14. This CDR3 is 16 amino acids long. Germline V gene sequence: CDR1 ENHRY, CDR2 SYGVKD. CDR3 region: CAITSGTGDWADTQYF. CDR3 bases: TGTGCCATCACCAGCGGAACAGGGGATTGGGCAGATACGCAGTATTTT.

This rearrangement joins TRBV10-3 to TRBJ2-7; no definite D call. Between the trimmed V and J ends, which lost 2 bases and 4 bases, there was a span of 12 bases. Germline values: CDR1 ENHRY, CDR2 SYGVKD. The CDR3 covers 14 residues. The CDR3: CAISEAVRTYEQYF. In nucleotides, the CDR3 is TGTGCCATCAGTGAGGCCGTACGGACGTACGAGCAGTACTTC.

In its sample, this clonotype was seen a few times. The V and J genes are TRBV12-3 or TRBV12-4 and TRBJ2-2, with D perhaps given as TRBD1 or TRBD2 (5 bases each). The CDR3 is 15 amino acids. Trimming removed 5 bases at V and 4 bases at J, with 14 bases between. The CDR3 protein is CASSPGPSLTGELFF. The CDR3, as DNA: TGTGCCAGCAGTCCGGGACCATCACTCACCGGGGAGCTGTTTTTT.

For this clonotype: A much larger clone differs by one base, so this may be a read error. This chain connects TRBV7-9 to TRBJ1-4, with D possibly being TRBD1 (5 bases). The germline V and J ends were trimmed by 4 bases and 7 bases, with 10 bases remaining between them. The CDR3 is made up of 13 amino acids. Per the germline V gene, CDR1 is SEHNR and CDR2 is FQNEAQ (reference sequence). The CDR3 loop is CASSSRGVEKLFF. Here the CDR3 DNA reads TGTGCCAGCAGCTCCCGGGGGGTTGAAAAACTGTTTTTT.

With regard to this clonotype: Relative to the germline gene, one junction end is altered; a read error may explain this. The chain links TRBV9 to TRBJ2-7; 10 positions agree with TRBD1. The CDR3 has 13 residues. Germline-derived CDR1 and CDR2 are SGDLS and YYNGEE. The CDR3 bases are TGTGCCGGCAGCGGGACAGGGGTCGGCGAGCAGTACTTC. Encoded protein: CAGSGTGVGEQYF.

The chain employs TRBV20-1 and TRBJ2-3, with 7 bases that match TRBD1. V lost 2 bases and J lost 5; bases outside the gene matches: 1. The CDR3 runs 12 residues. CDR1 DFQATT and CDR2 SNEGSKA come from the germline V gene (reference sequence). The chain's CDR3 is CSARQGVDTQYF. Written as DNA, the CDR3 is TGCAGTGCTAGACAGGGGGTAGATACGCAGTATTTT.

This chain uses TRBV20-1 with TRBJ2-7; 16 bases match TRBD2. V shed 6 bases, J shed 2 bases, and the junction held 4 bases outside the gene matches. The length of the CDR3 is 15 residues. Germline V gene data show CDR1 as DFQATT and CDR2 as SNEGSKA (reference sequence). The CDR3 loop reads CSAMGLAGGPYEQYF. CDR3 in DNA: TGCAGTGCAATGGGACTAGCGGGAGGGCCCTACGAGCAGTACTTC.

The rearrangement joins TRBV7-2 to TRBJ2-1; TRBD2 is a possible D gene (5 bases). V was clipped by 1 base and J by 4 bases, with 11 bases between them. Germline loops: CDR1 SGHTA, CDR2 FQGNSA. This CDR3 has 15 residues. CDR3 region: CASSLGADFYNEQFF. Here the CDR3 DNA reads TGTGCCAGCAGCTTAGGGGCGGACTTTTACAATGAGCAGTTCTTC.

The chain combines TRBV20-1 with TRBJ2-7; D perhaps matches TRBD1 (6 bases). Looked up from germline, CDR1 is DFQATT and CDR2 is SNEGSKA (reference sequence). The length of the CDR3 is 14 residues. V was clipped by 7 bases and J by 2 bases, with 18 bases between them. CDR3 sequence: CSVIRDIKPYEQYF. In DNA, the CDR3 is TGCAGTGTCATCCGGGACATCAAGCCCTACGAGCAGTACTTC.

The chain links TRBV27 to TRBJ2-7; D uncertain. CDR1 is MNHEY, CDR2 SMNVEV, per germline (reference sequence). Deletions cut 6 bases from V and 1 base from J, with 10 bases between. The CDR3 has 13 residues. In DNA form, the CDR3 reads TGTGCCAGCAGCCCATTACGGTCCTACGAGCAGTACTTC. This gives the protein CASSPLRSYEQYF.

This sequence joins TRBV7-3 and TRBJ1-1, with D perhaps matching TRBD1 (5 bases). CDR3 length equals 13 residues. The ends were cut back, 1 base at V and 9 bases at J, with 12 bases in the middle. Germline lookup yields CDR1 SGHTA and CDR2 FQGTGA. The CDR3 sequence: CASSLMVEGQAFF. In DNA, the CDR3 is TGTGCCAGCAGCTTAATGGTCGAGGGGCAAGCTTTCTTT.

This clonotype has just a few counts. The rearrangement uses TRBV29-1 and TRBJ2-4; D is unclear. V was trimmed by 2 bases and J by 0 bases, leaving 5 bases between them. CDR3 length: 13 residues. CDR1 is SQVTM and CDR2 is ANQGSEA in the germline V gene. CDR3 nucleotide sequence: TGCAGCGTTGAACAGTTAGCCAAAAACATTCAGTACTTC. Protein product: CSVEQLAKNIQYF.